The 9 T cell receptor beta chains listed next were all sequenced from one sample in a study of blood T cell repertoires in COVID-19 (dated by TCRdb to 2018 to 2020). The receptor library was made with the immunoSEQ multiplex PCR assay. TCRdb re-hosts the immuneACCESS table, in-frame sequences only. Its copies lack some clones; in the studies checked, an unresolved V gene accounts for under half of them, and the cause for the rest is not known. For this sample there are 200,000 to 300,000 clones; nearly 85% appear just once. Less than 10% of the sample lies in the top ten. The sequencing sample was made of peripheral blood. Source of these receptors: a human donor in a cohort sampled during active COVID-19.

This chain links TRBV3-1 (or the pseudogene TRBV3-2) with TRBJ1-4; no clear D. Per germline, CDR1 LGHDT and CDR2 YNNKEL (reference sequence). This CDR3 has 11 amino acids. Trimming took off 4 bases at V and 8 bases at J, with 5 bases between the two ends. The CDR3 here is CASSRGEKLFF. CDR3 DNA: TGTGCCAGCAGCCGAGGGGAAAAACTGTTTTTT.

This clone has only one observation. The chain joins TRBV6-1 to TRBJ1-1; a possible D gene is TRBD1 (5 bases). This CDR3 region has 14 residues. Germline V gene lookup returns CDR1 MNHNS and CDR2 SASEGT. Between the trimmed V and J ends, which lost 2 bases and 3 bases, there was a span of 10 bases. The CDR3 sequence: CASSELARDTEAFF. CDR3 nucleotide sequence: TGTGCCAGCAGTGAATTGGCCAGGGACACTGAAGCTTTCTTT.

The V call is TRBV6-5, the J call TRBJ1-2; perhaps TRBD1 as D (5 bases). There are 13 residues in the CDR3. Trimming took 5 bases from V and 4 from J, leaving 11 bases between them. The germline V gene has CDR1 MNHEY and CDR2 SVGAGI. CDR3 nucleotides: TGTGCCAGCAGTCCCGACAGAATCTATGGCTACACCTTC. This sequence encodes CASSPDRIYGYTF.

The V gene is TRBV3-1 (or the pseudogene TRBV3-2), the J gene TRBJ1-5, with D possibly matching TRBD1 (5 bases). The germline gives CDR1 LGHDT, CDR2 YNNKEL (reference sequence). Trimming took 0 bases from V and 7 from J, leaving 19 bases between them. The CDR3 runs to 17 residues. The CDR3: CASSQDPRTGGEQPQHF. CDR3 nucleotide sequence: TGTGCCAGCAGCCAAGATCCGAGAACGGGGGGGGAACAGCCCCAGCATTTT.

CDR3 nucleotide sequence: TGTGCCAGCAGCATGGGACTAGCGGTCATGTGGAGAGAGACCCAGTACTTC. Protein product: CASSMGLAVMWRETQYF. The V call is TRBV11-2, the J call TRBJ2-5; 11 bases align to TRBD2. This CDR3 region has 17 residues. The V gene's germline CDR1 is SGHAT and CDR2 FQNNGV. Trimming took 5 bases from V and 4 from J; bases not matched to a gene: 12.

The chain combines TRBV19 with TRBJ2-2, with 10 bases lining up with TRBD2. Germline lookup yields CDR1 LNHDA and CDR2 SQIVND (reference sequence). This CDR3 spans 15 amino acids. V trimming: 7 bases; J trimming: 2 bases; junction bases outside the gene matches: 4. The CDR3: CASTAGGLNTGELFF. CDR3 nucleotide sequence: TGTGCCAGTACAGCGGGAGGGTTAAACACCGGGGAGCTGTTTTTT.

V and J are TRBV10-2 and TRBJ2-5; D unresolved. Germline CDR1 WSHSY, CDR2 SAAADI. Trimming cost V 4 bases and J 7 bases, with 4 bases left between them. This CDR3 has 10 amino acids. The CDR3 spells CASSAGTQYF. For the CDR3, the DNA is TGCGCCAGCAGTGCCGGGACCCAGTACTTC.

The gene calls are TRBV19 and TRBJ1-3; 9 bases match TRBD1. The CDR3 loop spans 15 amino acids. From germline, CDR1 is LNHDA and CDR2 SQIVND (reference sequence). V lost 4 bases, J lost 7 bases, and 8 bases stayed unmatched. The CDR3 is CASSTGTGWSNTIYF. In DNA form, the CDR3 reads TGTGCCAGTAGTACCGGGACAGGGTGGAGTAACACCATATATTTT.

The chain uses TRBV6-2 or TRBV6-3 and TRBJ2-5, with 8 bases that match TRBD2. V lost 5 bases and J lost 7; bases outside the gene matches: 12. Germline CDR1 is MNHEY and CDR2 is SVGEGT. The CDR3 has 15 residues. CDR3 region: CASSQRGRLLRTQYF. For the CDR3, the DNA is TGTGCCAGCAGTCAGCGGGGGCGACTTCTTCGGACCCAGTACTTC.